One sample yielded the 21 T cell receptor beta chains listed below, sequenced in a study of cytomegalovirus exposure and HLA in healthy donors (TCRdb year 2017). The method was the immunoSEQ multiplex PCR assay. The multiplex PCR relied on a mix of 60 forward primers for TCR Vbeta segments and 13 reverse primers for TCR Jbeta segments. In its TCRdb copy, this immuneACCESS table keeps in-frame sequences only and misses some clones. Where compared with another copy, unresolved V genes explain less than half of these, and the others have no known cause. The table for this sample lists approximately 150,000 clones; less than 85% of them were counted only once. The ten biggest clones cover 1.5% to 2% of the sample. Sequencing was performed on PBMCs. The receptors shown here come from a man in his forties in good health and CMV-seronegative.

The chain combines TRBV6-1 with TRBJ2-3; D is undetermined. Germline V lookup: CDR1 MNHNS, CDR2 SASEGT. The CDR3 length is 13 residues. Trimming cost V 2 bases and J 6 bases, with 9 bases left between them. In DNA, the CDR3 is TGTGCCAGCAGTGAAAACGGCGGCGATACGCAGTATTTT. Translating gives CASSENGGDTQYF.

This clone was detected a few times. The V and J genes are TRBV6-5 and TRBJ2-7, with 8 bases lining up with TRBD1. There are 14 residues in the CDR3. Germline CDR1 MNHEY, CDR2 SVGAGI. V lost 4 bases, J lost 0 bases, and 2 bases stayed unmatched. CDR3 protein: CASSLGQVSYEQYF. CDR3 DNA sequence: TGTGCCAGCAGTTTGGGACAGGTCTCCTACGAGCAGTACTTC.

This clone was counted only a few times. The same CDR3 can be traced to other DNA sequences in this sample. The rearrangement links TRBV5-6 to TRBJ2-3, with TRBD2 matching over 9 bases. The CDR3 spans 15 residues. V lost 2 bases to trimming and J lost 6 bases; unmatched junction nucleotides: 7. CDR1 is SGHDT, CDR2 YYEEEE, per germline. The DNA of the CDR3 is TGTGCCAGCAGCTTAACTAGCGGGCCGGGGGATACGCAGTATTTT. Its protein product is CASSLTSGPGDTQYF.

The CDR3 DNA reads as TGTGCCAGCAGTACCCCTCGACTAGTTCTCGGCGGGGAGCTGTTTTTT. Its translation: CASSTPRLVLGGELFF. This sequence joins TRBV27 and TRBJ2-2; D is perhaps TRBD2 (6 bases). Trimming shortened V by 5 bases and J by 7 bases, and 20 bases separated the two germline ends. The germline V gene has CDR1 MNHEY and CDR2 SMNVEV (reference sequence). The CDR3 sequence is 16 residues long.

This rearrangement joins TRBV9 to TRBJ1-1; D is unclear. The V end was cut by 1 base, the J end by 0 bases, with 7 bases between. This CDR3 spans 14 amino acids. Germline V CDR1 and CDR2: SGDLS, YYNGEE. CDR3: CASSVRSLNTEAFF. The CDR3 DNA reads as TGTGCCAGCAGCGTACGTTCCTTGAACACTGAAGCTTTCTTT. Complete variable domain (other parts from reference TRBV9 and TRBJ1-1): DSGVTQTPKHLITATGQRVTLRCSPRSGDLSVYWYQQSLDQGLQFLIQYYNGEERAKGNILERFSAQQFPDLHSELNLSSLELGDSALYFCASSVRSLNTEAFFGQGTRLTVV.

The CDR3 region has the DNA TGTGCCAGCAGCCAACAGGGGAACGGCTACGAGCAGTACTTC. Protein product: CASSQQGNGYEQYF. The chain is built from TRBV4-2 and TRBJ2-7, with TRBD1 as a possible D gene (6 bases). From germline, CDR1 is LGHNA and CDR2 YNFKEQ. The CDR3 covers 14 residues. The V end lost 2 bases, the J end lost 3 bases, and 11 bases lay between the germline ends.

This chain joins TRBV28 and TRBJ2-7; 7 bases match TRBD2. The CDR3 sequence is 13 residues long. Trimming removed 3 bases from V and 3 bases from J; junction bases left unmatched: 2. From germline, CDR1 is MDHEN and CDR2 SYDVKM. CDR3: CASSLAGDYEQYF. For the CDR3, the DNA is TGTGCCAGCAGTTTGGCGGGGGACTACGAGCAGTACTTC.

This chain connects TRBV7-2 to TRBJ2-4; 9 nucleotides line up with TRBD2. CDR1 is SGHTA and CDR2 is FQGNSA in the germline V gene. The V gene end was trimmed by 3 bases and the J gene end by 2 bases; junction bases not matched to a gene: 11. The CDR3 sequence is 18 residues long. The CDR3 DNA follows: TGTGCCAGCAGCTTCCTCGGGGCGGGAGGGCCATCCAAAAACATTCAGTACTTC. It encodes CASSFLGAGGPSKNIQYF.

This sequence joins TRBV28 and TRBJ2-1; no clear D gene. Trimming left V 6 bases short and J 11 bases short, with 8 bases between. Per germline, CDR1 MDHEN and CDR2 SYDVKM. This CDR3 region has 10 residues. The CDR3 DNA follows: TGTGCCAGCAGGCCCAACAAGCAGTTCTTC. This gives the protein CASRPNKQFF. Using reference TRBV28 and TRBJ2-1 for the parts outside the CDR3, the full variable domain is DVKVTQSSRYLVKRTGEKVFLECVQDMDHENMFWYRQDPGLGLRLIYFSYDVKMKEKGDIPEGYSVSREKKERFSLILESASTNQTSMYLCASRPNKQFFGPGTRLTVL.

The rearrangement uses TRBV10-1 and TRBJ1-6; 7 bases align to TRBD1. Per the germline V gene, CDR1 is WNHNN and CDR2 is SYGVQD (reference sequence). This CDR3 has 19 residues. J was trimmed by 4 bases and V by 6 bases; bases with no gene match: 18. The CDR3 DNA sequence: TGCGCCAGCAGACCCCCGAATTTGCAGGGGGGCCCATATAATTCACCCCTCCACTTT. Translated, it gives CASRPPNLQGGPYNSPLHF.

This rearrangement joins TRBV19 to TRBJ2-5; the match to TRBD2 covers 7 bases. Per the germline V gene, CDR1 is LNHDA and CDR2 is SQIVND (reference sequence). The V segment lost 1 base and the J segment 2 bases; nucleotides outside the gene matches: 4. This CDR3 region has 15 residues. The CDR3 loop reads CASSIGGTTQETQYF. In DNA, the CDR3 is TGTGCCAGTAGTATAGGGGGGACTACACAAGAGACCCAGTACTTC. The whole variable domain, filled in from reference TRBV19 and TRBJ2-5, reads DGGITQSPKYLFRKEGQNVTLSCEQNLNHDAMYWYRQDPGQGLRLIYYSQIVNDFQKGDIAEGYSVSREKKESFPLTVTSAQKNPTAFYLCASSIGGTTQETQYFGPGTRLLVL.

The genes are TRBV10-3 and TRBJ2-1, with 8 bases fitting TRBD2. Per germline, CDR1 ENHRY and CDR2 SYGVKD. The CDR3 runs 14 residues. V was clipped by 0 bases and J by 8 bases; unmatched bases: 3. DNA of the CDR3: TGTGCCATCAGTGAGTCAGGCGGGAGGCATGAGCAGTTCTTC. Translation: CAISESGGRHEQFF.

Written as DNA, the CDR3 is TGCGCCAGCAGCCAAGTACAGGGTCCCAAAAGGGAACAGCCCCAGCATTTT. This codes for CASSQVQGPKREQPQHF. The chain employs TRBV4-1 and TRBJ1-5, with a weak D call TRBD1 (6 bases). There are 17 residues in the CDR3. The V gene lost 1 base and the J gene lost 7 bases, with 20 bases spanning the gap. Germline V gene lookup returns CDR1 MGHRA and CDR2 YSYEKL.

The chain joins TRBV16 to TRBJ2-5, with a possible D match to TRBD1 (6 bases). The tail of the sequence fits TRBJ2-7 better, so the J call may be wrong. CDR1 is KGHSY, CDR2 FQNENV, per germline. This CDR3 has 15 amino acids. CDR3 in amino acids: CASSHFDRRPYEQYF. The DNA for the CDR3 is TGTGCCAGCAGCCATTTCGACAGGCGACCCTACGAGCAGTACTTC.

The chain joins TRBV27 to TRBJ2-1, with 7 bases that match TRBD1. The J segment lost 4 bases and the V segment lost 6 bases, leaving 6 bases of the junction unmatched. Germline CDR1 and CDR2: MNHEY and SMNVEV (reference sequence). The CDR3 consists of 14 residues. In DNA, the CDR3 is TGTGCCAGCAGCCTACAGGGGCTGTACAATGAGCAGTTCTTC. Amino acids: CASSLQGLYNEQFF.

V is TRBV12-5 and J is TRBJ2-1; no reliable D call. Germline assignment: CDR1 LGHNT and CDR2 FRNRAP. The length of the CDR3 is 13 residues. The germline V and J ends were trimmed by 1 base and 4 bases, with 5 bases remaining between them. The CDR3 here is CASGLGLYNEQFF. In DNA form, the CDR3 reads TGTGCTAGTGGTTTGGGTCTTTACAATGAGCAGTTCTTC.

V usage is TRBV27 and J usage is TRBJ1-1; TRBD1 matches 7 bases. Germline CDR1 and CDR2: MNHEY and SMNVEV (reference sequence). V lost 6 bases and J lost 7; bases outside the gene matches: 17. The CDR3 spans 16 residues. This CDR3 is CASSSPNRGFVIEAFF. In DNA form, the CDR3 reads TGTGCCAGCAGCTCCCCGAACAGGGGTTTTGTAATTGAAGCTTTCTTT.

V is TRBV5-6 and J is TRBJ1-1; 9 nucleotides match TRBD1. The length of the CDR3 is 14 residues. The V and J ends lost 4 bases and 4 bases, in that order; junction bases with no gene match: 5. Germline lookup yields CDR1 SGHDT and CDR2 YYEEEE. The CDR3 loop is CASSGETGGTEAFF. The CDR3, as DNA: TGTGCCAGCAGCGGAGAGACAGGGGGCACTGAAGCTTTCTTT. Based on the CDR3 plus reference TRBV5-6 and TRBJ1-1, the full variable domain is DAGVTQSPTHLIKTRGQQVTLRCSPKSGHDTVSWYQQALGQGPQFIFQYYEEEERQRGNFPDRFSGHQFPNYSSELNVNALLLGDSALYLCASSGETGGTEAFFGQGTRLTVV.

CDR3 sequence (DNA): TGTGCCTGGGGGACTAGCGGGGCGGAGACCCAGTACTTC. Translated, it gives CAWGTSGAETQYF. This chain connects TRBV30 to TRBJ2-5, with 13 bases that match TRBD2. The CDR3 has 13 residues. Trimming removed 5 bases from V and 5 bases from J; junction bases left unmatched: 2. Germline CDR1 GTSNPN, CDR2 SVGIG (reference sequence).

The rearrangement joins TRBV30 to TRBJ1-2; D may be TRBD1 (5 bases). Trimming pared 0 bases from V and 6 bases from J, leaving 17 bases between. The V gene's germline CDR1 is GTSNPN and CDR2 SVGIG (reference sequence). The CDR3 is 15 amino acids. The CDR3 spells CAWSVRGLRRDGYTF. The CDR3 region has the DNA TGTGCCTGGAGTGTAAGGGGACTCAGGCGCGATGGCTACACCTTC.

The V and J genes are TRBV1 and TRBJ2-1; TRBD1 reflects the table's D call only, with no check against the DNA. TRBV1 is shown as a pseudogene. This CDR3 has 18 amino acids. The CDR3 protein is CTSSPGTGDLAAYNEQFF. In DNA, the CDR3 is TGCACCAGCAGCCCCGGGACAGGGGACCTAGCGGCCTACAATGAGCAGTTCTTC.